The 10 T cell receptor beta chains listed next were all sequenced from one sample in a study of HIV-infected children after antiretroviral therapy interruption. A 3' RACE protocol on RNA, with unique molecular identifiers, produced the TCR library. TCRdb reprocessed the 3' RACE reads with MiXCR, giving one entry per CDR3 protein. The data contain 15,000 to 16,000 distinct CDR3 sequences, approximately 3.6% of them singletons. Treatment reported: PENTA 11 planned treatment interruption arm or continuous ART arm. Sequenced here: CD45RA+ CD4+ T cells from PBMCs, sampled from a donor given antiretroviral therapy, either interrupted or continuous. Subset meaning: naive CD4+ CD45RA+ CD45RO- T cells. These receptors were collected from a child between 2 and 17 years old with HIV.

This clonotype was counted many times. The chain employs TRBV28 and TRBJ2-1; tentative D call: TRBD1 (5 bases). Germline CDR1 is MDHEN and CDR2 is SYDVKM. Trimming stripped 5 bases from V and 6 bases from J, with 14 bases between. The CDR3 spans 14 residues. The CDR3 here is CASSNLQVTNEQFF. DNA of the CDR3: TGTGCCAGCAGTAACCTACAGGTAACCAATGAGCAGTTCTTC. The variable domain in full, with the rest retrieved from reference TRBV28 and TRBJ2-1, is DVKVTQSSRYLVKRTGEKVFLECVQDMDHENMFWYRQDPGLGLRLIYFSYDVKMKEKGDIPEGYSVSREKKERFSLILESASTNQTSMYLCASSNLQVTNEQFFGPGTRLTVL.

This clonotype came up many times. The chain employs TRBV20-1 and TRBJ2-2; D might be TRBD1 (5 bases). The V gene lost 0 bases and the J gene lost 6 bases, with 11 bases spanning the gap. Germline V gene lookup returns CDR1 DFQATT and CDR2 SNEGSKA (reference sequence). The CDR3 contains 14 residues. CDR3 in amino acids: CSARDHKGPGELFF. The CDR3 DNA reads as TGCAGTGCTAGAGATCATAAGGGGCCCGGGGAGCTGTTTTTT.

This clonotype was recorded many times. CDR3 amino acids: CASSLSNSKYYGYTF. CDR3 DNA sequence: TGCGCCAGCAGTCTGTCCAACAGCAAATACTATGGCTACACCTTC. The chain couples TRBV23-1 to TRBJ1-2; no clear D. TRBV23-1 is known as an ORF, though its function is uncertain. CDR3 length equals 15 residues. The V and J ends lost 4 bases and 3 bases respectively, with 15 bases between them.

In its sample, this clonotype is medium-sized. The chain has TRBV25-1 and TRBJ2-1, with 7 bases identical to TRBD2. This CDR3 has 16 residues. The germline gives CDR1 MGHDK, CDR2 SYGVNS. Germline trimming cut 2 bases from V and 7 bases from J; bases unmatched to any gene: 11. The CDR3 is CASSEVGREILNEQFF. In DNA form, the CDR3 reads TGTGCCAGCAGTGAAGTTGGGAGGGAGATTTTGAATGAGCAGTTCTTC. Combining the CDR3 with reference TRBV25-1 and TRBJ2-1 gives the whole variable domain EADIYQTPRYLVIGTGKKITLECSQTMGHDKMYWYQQDPGMELHLIHYSYGVNSTEKGDLSSESTVSRIRTEHFPLTLESARPSHTSQYLCASSEVGREILNEQFFGPGTRLTVL.

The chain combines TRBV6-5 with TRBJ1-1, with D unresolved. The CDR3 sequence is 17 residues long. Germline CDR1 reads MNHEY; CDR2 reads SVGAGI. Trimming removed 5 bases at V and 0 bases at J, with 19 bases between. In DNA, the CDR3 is TGTGCCAGCAGTGAATTTTCGTCGGACGTAATGAACACTGAAGCTTTCTTT. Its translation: CASSEFSSDVMNTEAFF.

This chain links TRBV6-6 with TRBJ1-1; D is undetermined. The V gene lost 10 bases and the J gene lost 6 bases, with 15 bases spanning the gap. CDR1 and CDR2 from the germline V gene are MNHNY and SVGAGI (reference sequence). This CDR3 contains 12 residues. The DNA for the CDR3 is TGTGCCACCACCGCAGGAAGGGCTGAAGCTTTCTTT. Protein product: CATTAGRAEAFF.

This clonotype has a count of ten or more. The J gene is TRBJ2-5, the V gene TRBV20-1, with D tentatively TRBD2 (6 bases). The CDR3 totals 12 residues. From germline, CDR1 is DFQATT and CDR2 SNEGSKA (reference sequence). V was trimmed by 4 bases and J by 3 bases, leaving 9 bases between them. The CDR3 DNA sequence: TGCAGTGCTATGGGCGGGGAAGAGACCCAGTACTTC. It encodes CSAMGGEETQYF.

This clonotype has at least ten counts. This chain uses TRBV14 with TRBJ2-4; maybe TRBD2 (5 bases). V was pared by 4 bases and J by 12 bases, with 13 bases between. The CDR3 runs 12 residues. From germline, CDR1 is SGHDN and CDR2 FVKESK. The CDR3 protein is CASSLEGSHQYF. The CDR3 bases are TGTGCCAGCAGCCTAGAAGGGAGTCATCAGTACTTC.

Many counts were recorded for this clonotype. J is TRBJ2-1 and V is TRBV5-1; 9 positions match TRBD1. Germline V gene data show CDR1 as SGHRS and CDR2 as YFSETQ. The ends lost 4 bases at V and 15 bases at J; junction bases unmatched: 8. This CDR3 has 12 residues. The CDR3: CASSLGQGGTFF. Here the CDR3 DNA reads TGCGCCAGCAGCCTGGGACAGGGAGGAACGTTCTTC.

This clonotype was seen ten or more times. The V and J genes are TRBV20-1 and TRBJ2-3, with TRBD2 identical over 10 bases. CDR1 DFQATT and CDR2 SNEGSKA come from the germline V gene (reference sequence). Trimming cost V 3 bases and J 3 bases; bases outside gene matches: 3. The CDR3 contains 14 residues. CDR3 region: CSASLAGVTDTQYF. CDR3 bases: TGCAGTGCTAGTCTAGCGGGGGTGACAGATACGCAGTATTTT.